This T cell receptor beta chain was sequenced in a study of T cells in tuberculosis. For the study at large: A South African cohort included IGRA-negative adolescents, latently infected IGRA-positive adolescents and adults with active tuberculosis. Study observations and caveats: Classification accuracy was around 90% (AUROC over 0.85) with the GMM-specific repertoire. Smaller distances to GMM-specific TCRs suggested their expansion in active tuberculosis.

TCRdb's table, derived via immunoSEQ multiplex PCR, lists solely in-frame clones and lacks some. The profile shows about 28,000 clones, around 89% of them singletons. This clone was recorded a few times. The antigen remains unidentified. Unsorted cryopreserved PBMC were sequenced, averaging around 100,000 T cells per clinical donor. Per germline, CDR1 SGDLS and CDR2 YYNGEE. The V and J ends lost 3 bases and 6 bases, in that order; junction bases with no gene match: 9. This CDR3 region has 16 residues. This TCR derives from a donor aged 10-29 years with latent tuberculosis or without tuberculosis infection. Material: PBMCs. The chain has TRBV9 and TRBJ2-3; TRBD2 agrees at 11 bases. The CDR3 loop is CASSATGTSGTDTQYF. The DNA of the CDR3 is TGTGCCAGCAGCGCGACCGGGACTAGCGGTACGGATACGCAGTATTTT.